This entry features one T cell receptor (beta chain) sequence. These data come from a study of blood T cell repertoires in COVID-19. As for the study in general: In each case, the material was cDNA or gDNA derived from T cells, B-cell-depleted T cells, or PBMCs.

Ages ranged from about 18 to 89 years, with residence in about 24 US areas. Repertoires were generated with immunoSEQ multiplex PCR, while TCRdb's copy carries only in-frame clones and drops some. The repertoire holds 150,000 to 200,000 clones, with around 76% as singletons. This clonotype was obtained from a woman in her 50s with acute COVID-19. The sample taken for sequencing was PBMCs or T cells enriched from blood (not recorded which).

The CDR3, as DNA: TGTGCCAGCAGCACTGTGGGACTAGCGGGGGGGGAGACCCAGTACTTC. This gives the protein CASSTVGLAGGETQYF. V and J are TRBV5-6 and TRBJ2-5; 16 nucleotides line up with TRBD2. The CDR3 has 16 amino acids. CDR1 is SGHDT, CDR2 YYEEEE, per germline. Trimming at V came to 4 bases and at J to 5 bases, leaving 5 bases not matched to a gene.